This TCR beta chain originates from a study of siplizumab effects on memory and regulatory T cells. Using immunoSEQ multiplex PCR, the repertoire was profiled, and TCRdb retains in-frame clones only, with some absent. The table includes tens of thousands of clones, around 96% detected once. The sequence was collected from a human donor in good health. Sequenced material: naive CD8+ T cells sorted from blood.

The CDR3 protein is CASSRNGGQDSTDTQYF. The CDR3, as DNA: TGCGCCAGCAGCCGTAACGGGGGACAGGATAGCACAGATACGCAGTATTTT. The chain carries TRBV4-3 and TRBJ2-3; 8 bases align to TRBD1. The V gene end was trimmed by 4 bases and the J gene end by 0 bases; junction bases not matched to a gene: 9. This CDR3 is built from 17 residues. Germline CDR1 is LGHNA and CDR2 is YSLEER.